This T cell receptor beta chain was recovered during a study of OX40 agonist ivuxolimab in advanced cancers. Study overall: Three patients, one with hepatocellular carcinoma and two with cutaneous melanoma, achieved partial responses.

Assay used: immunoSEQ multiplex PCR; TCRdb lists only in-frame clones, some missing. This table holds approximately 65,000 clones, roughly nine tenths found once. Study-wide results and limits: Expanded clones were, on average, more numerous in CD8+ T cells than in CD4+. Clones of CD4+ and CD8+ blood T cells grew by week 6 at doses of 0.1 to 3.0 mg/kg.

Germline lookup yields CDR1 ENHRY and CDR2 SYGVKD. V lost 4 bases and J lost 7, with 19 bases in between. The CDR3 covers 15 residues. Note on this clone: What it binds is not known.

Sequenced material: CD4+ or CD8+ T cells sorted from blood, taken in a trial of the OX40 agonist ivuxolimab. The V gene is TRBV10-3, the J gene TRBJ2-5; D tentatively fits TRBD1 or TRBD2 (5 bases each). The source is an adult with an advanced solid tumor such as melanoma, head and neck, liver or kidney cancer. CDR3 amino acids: CAISAAGTLNGTQYF. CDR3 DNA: TGTGCCATCAGTGCTGCCGGGACCCTAAATGGGACCCAGTACTTC.